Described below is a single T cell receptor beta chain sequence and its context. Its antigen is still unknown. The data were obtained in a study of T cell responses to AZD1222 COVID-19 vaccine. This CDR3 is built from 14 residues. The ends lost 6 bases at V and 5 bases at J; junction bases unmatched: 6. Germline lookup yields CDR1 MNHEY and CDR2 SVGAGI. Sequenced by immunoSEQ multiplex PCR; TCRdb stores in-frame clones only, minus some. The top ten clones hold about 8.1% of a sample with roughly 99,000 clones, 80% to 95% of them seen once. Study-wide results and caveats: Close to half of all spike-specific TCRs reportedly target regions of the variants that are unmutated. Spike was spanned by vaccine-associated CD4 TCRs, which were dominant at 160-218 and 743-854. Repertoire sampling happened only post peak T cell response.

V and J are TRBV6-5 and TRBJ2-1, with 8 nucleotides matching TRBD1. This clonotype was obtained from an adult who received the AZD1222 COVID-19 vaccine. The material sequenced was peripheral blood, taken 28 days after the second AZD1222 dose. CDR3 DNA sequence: TGTGCCAGCAGGGGACAGGCATTCCACAATGAGCAGTTCTTC. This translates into CASRGQAFHNEQFF.